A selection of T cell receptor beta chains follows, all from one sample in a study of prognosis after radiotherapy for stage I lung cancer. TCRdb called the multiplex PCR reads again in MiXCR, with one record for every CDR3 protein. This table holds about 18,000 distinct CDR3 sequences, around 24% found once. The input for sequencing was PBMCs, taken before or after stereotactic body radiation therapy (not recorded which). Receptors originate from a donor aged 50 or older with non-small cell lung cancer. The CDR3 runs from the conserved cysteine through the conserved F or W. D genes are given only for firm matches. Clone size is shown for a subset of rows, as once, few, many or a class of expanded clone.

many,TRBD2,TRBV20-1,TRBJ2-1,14,TGCAGTGCTATCCCGGGACTAGGGAACAATGAGCAGTTCTTC,CSAIPGLGNNEQFF
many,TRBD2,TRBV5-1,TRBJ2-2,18,TGCGCCAGCAGCGGATTGACTAGCGGGAGGGATAACACCGGGGAGCTGTTTTTT,CASSGLTSGRDNTGELFF
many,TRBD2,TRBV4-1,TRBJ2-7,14,TGCGCCAGCAGCTCTAGCGGGAGGACGGAAGAGCAGTACTTC,CASSSSGRTEEQYF
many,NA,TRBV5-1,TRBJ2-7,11,TGCGCCAGCAGCCACGATTGGGTGCAGTACTTC,CASSHDWVQYF
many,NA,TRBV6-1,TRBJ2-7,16,TGTGCCAGCAGCCCTACCCCGTGGAGGGGGAAGTACGAGCAGTACTTC,CASSPTPWRGKYEQYF
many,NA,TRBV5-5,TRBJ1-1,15,TGTGCCAGCAGCTTGTTCGGTTTTGAGGACACTGAAGCTTTCTTT,CASSLFGFEDTEAFF
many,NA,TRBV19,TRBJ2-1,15,TGTGCCAGTAGTATAGTGGTGGGTCTATACAATGAGCAGTTCTTC,CASSIVVGLYNEQFF
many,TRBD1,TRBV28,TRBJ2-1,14,TGTGCCAGCAGCCACGACAGGGTTGGGTATGAGCAGTTCTTC,CASSHDRVGYEQFF
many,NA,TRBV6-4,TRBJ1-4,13,TGTGCCAGCAGTGTCCGGGAGGGTGAAAAACTGTTTTTT,CASSVREGEKLFF
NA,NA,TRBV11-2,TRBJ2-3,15,TGTGCCAGCAGCTTCACCGGGACAAGAGCAGATACGCAGTATTTT,CASSFTGTRADTQYF
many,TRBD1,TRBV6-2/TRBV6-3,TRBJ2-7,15,TGTGCCAGCAGTTACTCGGCAGGGGGCGTTTACGAGCAGTACTTC,CASSYSAGGVYEQYF
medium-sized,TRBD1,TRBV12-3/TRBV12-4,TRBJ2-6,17,TGTGCCAGCAGTCAGAGACAGGGGGCGGCCGGGGCCAACGTCCTGACTTTC,CASSQRQGAAGANVLTF
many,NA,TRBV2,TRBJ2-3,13,TGTGCCAGCAGTCAGGGGATGGCAGATACGCAGTATTTT,CASSQGMADTQYF
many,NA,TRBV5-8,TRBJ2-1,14,TGTGCCAGCAGCGCCAGGGCAGGGTACAATGAGCAGTTCTTC,CASSARAGYNEQFF
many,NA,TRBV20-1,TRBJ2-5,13,TGCAGTGCTAGGAAACAGGGAAGCGAGACCCAGTACTTC,CSARKQGSETQYF
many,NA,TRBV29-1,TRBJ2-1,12,TGCAGCGTTGGAGGGTTATACAATGAGCAGTTCTTC,CSVGGLYNEQFF
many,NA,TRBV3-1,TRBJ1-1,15,TGTGCCAGCAGCCAAGAAGTTTCCGTGAACACTGAAGCTTTCTTT,CASSQEVSVNTEAFF
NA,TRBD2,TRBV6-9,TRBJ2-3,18,TGTGCCAGCAGTTACGAGCGGACTAGCGGGATGTCCTTAAATACGCAGTATTTT,CASSYERTSGMSLNTQYF
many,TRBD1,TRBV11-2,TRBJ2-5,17,TGTGCCAGCAGCCCACCGGGACAGGGGGTCAGGAGAGAGACCCAGTACTTC,CASSPPGQGVRRETQYF
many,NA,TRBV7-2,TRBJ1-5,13,TGTGCCAGCAGCCCCCGCAGCAATCAGCCCCAGCATTTT,CASSPRSNQPQHF
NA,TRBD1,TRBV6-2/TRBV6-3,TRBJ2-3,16,TGTGCCAGCAGTGAAGAGGAGACAGGGGGCACAGATACGAAGTATTTT,CASSEEETGGTDTKYF
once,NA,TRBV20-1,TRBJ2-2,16,TGCAGTGCCAGAGTGTCGAGCTGGAGTGGGACCGGGGAGCTGTTTTTT,CSARVSSWSGTGELFF
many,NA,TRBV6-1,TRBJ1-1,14,TGTGCCAGCAGTCTCCGGGACATAAACACTGAAGCTTTCTTT,CASSLRDINTEAFF
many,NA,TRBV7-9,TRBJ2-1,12,TGTGCCAGCAGCTTATTGAGGGGTGAGCAGTTCTTC,CASSLLRGEQFF
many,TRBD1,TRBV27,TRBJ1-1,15,TGTGCCAGCAGCGGGACAGGGTGGGCGAACACTGAAGCTTTCTTT,CASSGTGWANTEAFF
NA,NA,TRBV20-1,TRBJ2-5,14,TGCAGTGCTAGAGTCTTGGGAGAAAACGAGAACCAGTACTTC,CSARVLGENENQYF
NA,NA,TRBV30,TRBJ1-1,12,TGTGCCTGGGGCGTTTTGTCCACTGAAGCTTTCTTT,CAWGVLSTEAFF
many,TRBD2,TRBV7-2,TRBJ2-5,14,TGTGCCAGCAGCTTTTTGGCGGGAGCTGAGACCCAGTACTTC,CASSFLAGAETQYF
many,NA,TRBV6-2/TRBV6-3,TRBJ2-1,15,TGTGCCAGCAGGGCCCGGGACTTCGCCTACAATGAGCAGTTCTTC,CASRARDFAYNEQFF
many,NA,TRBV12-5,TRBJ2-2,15,TGTGCTAGTGGTTTGGTTGTGGATGTCACCGGGGAGCTGTTTTTT,CASGLVVDVTGELFF
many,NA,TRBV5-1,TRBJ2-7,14,TGCGCCAGCAGCTCAGCAGAGAGAGCCTACGAGCAGTACTTC,CASSSAERAYEQYF
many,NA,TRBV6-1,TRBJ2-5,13,TGTGCCAGCAGCCGAGGGTACCAAGAGACCCAGTACTTC,CASSRGYQETQYF
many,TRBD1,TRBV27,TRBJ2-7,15,TGTGCCAGCAGTTCGATACAGGGGCTAGCCTACGAGCAGTACTTC,CASSSIQGLAYEQYF
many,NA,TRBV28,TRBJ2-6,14,TGTGCCAGCAGACCAAACTCTGGGGCCAACGTCCTGACTTTC,CASRPNSGANVLTF
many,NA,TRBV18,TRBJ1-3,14,TGTGCCAGCTCACCACAGGGCCTTGGAAACACCATATATTTT,CASSPQGLGNTIYF
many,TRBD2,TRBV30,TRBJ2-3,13,TGTGCCTGGAGCACTAGCGGCCCAGATACGCAGTATTTT,CAWSTSGPDTQYF
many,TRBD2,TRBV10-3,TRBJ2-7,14,TGTGCCATCAGTGCTACTAGCGGGAGAGACGAGCAGTACTTC,CAISATSGRDEQYF
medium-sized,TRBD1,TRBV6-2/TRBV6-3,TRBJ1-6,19,TGTGCCAGCAGTTACCTTCCGAAACTAGACAGGGGGTATAATTCACCCCTCCACTTT,CASSYLPKLDRGYNSPLHF
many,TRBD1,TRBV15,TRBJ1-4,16,TGTGCCACCAGCCCAGGGACAGCTGCAACTAATGAAAAACTGTTTTTT,CATSPGTAATNEKLFF